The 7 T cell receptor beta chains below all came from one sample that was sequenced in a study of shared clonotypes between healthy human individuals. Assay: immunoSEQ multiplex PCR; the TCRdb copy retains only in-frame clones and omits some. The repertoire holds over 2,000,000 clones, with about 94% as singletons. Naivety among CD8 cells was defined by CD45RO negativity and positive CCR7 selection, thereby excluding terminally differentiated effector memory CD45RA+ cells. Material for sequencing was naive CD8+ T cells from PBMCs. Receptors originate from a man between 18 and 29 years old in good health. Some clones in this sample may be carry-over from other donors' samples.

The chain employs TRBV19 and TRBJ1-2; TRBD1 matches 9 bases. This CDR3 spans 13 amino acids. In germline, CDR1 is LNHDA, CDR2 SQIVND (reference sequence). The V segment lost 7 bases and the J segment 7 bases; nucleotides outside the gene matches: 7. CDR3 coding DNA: TGTGCCAGTAAGGGGACAGGGTATCCTGGCTACACCTTC. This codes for CASKGTGYPGYTF.

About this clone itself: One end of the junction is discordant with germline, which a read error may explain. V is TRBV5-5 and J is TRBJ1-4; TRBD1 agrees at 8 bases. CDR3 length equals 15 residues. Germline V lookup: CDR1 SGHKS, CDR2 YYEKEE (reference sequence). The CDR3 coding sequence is TGTACCAGCAGCCCACCGACAGGGACAGGTGAAAGACTGTTTTTT. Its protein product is CTSSPPTGTGERLFF.

CDR3 sequence: CASSAGGAGVKADNEQFF. The CDR3 DNA sequence: TGTGCCAGCAGCGCGGGGGGAGCAGGGGTGAAGGCGGACAATGAGCAGTTCTTC. This chain joins TRBV11-2 and TRBJ2-1, with 8 positions matching TRBD2. After removal of 5 bases from V and 5 bases from J, the junction contained 17 bases not matched to a gene. This CDR3 is built from 18 residues. Germline values: CDR1 SGHAT, CDR2 FQNNGV.

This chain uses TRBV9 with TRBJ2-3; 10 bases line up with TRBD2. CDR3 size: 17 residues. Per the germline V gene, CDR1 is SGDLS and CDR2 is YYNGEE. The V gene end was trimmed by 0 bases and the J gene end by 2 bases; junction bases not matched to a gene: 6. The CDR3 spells CASSVALAGRDTDTQYF. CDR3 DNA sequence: TGTGCCAGCAGCGTAGCACTAGCGGGACGAGACACAGATACGCAGTATTTT.

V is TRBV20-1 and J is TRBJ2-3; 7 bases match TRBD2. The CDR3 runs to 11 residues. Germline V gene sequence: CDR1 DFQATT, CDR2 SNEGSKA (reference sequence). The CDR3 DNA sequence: TGCAGAGGCGGGAGAAGAGATACGCAGTATTTT. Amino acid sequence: CRGGRRDTQYF.

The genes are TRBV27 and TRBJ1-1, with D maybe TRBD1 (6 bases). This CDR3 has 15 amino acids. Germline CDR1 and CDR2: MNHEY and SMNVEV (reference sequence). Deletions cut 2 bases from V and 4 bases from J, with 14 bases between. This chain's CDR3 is CASSLRGALGTEAFF. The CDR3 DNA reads TGTGCCAGCAGTTTACGGGGGGCGCTGGGCACTGAAGCTTTCTTT.

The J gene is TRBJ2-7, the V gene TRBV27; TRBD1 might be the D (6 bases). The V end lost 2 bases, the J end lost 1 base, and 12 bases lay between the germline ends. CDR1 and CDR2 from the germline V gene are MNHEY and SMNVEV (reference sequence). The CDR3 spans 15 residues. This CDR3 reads CASSLEGQGSYEQYF. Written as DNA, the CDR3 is TGTGCCAGCAGTTTAGAGGGACAAGGATCCTACGAGCAGTACTTC.